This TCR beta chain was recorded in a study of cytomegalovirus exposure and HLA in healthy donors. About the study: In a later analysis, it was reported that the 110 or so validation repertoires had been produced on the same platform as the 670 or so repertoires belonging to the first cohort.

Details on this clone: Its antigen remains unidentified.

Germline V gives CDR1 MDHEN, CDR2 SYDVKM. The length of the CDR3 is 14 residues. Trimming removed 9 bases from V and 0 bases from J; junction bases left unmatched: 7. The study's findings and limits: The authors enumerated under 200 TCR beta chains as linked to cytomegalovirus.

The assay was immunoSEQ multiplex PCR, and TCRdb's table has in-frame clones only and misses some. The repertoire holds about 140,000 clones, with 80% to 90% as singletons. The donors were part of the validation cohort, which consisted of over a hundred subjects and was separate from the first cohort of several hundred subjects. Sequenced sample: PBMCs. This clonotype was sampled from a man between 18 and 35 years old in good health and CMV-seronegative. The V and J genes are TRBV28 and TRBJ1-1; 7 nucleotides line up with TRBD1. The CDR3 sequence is CASQLTGVNTEAFF. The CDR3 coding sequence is TGTGCCAGTCAATTAACAGGGGTGAACACTGAAGCTTTCTTT.